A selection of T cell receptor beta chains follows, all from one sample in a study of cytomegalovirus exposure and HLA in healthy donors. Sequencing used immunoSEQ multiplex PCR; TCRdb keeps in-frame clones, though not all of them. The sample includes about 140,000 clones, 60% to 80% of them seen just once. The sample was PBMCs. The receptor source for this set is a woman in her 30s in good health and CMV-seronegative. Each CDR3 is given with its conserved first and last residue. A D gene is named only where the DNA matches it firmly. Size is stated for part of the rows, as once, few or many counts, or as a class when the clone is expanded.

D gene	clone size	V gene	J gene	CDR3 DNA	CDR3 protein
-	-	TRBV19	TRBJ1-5	TGTGCCAGTGTACAGGGAAATCAGCCCCAGCATTTT	CASVQGNQPQHF
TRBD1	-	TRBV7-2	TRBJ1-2	TGTGCCAGCAGCTTAGGGGGTCAGGGGGCAGACTATGGCTACACCTTC	CASSLGGQGADYGYTF
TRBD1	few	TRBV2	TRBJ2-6	TGTGCCAGCAGGAGGGGGCTAGGCTCTGGGGCCAACGTCCTGACTTTC	CASRRGLGSGANVLTF
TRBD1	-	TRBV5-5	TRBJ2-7	TGTGCCAGCAGCATCCCCGGGACAGGGGAAGTGCAGTACTTC	CASSIPGTGEVQYF
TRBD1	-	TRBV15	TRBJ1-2	TGTGCCACCAGCAGAGGAGGACAGGCCTATGGCTACACCTTC	CATSRGGQAYGYTF
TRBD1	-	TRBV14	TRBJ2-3	TGTGCCAGCAGCCAAAAAACATACCGGGACAGGCCGAAAGGGCAGTATTTT	CASSQKTYRDRPKGQYF
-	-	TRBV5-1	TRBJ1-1	TGCGCCAGCAGCTTGGGCCGGGACACTGAAGCTTTCTTT	CASSLGRDTEAFF
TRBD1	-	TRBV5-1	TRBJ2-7	TGCGCCAGCAGGTCAGGGGGCGCTTCGGGCGAGCAGTACTTC	CASRSGGASGEQYF
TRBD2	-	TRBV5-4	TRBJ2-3	TGTGCCAGCAGCTTGGGGATAGCGGGGGCCACAGATACGCAGTATTTT	CASSLGIAGATDTQYF
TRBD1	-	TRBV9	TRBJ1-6	TGTGCCAGCAGCGTCGGGACAGGGCCCCAGAATTCACCCCTCCACTTT	CASSVGTGPQNSPLHF
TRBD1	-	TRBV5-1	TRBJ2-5	TGCGCCAGCAGCACAGGGACAGCCGAAGAGACCCAGTACTTC	CASSTGTAEETQYF
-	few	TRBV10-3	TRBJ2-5	TGTGCCATCAGTGACAGGGCGGAGAAGTGGGAGACCCAGTACTTC	CAISDRAEKWETQYF
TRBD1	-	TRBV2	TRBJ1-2	TGTGCCAGGGGGACCCGGGACAGGACATTTCACACCTTC	CARGTRDRTFHTF
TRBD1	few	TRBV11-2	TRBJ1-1	TGTGCCAGCAGCTTCCCCCGGACAGGGAGCTTCACTGAAGCTTTCTTT	CASSFPRTGSFTEAFF
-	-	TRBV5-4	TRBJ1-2	TGTGCCAGCAGCTCCAAGACTTACTATGGCTACACCTTC	CASSSKTYYGYTF
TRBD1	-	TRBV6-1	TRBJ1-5	TGTGCCAGCAGTGAAGCGGGACAGGTTAGCAATCAGCCCCAGCATTTT	CASSEAGQVSNQPQHF
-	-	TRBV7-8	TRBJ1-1	TGTGCCAGCAGCCGGCCAGGGCCGAACACTGAAGCTTTCTTT	CASSRPGPNTEAFF
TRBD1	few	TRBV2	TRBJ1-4	TGTGCCAGCAGTACGGACAGGGGTAATGAAAAACTGTTTTTT	CASSTDRGNEKLFF
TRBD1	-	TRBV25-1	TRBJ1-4	TGTGCCAGCAGTCTGGACAGGGGGCGAAAACTGTTTTTT	CASSLDRGRKLFF
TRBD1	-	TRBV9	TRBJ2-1	TGTGCCAGCAGCGCCTCGGGACAGGGTCCCTACAATGAGCAGTTCTTC	CASSASGQGPYNEQFF